This TCR beta chain was retrieved from a study of cytomegalovirus exposure and HLA in healthy donors. On this clone itself: Its antigen remains unidentified.

Germline lookup yields CDR1 LNHNV and CDR2 YYDKDF (reference sequence). The CDR3 is made up of 18 amino acids. Trimming shortened V by 3 bases and J by 0 bases, and 20 bases separated the two germline ends. The PCR was carried out with 60 Vbeta primers and 13 Jbeta primers. Some clones are missing from TCRdb's copy, which holds only in-frame ones; the method was immunoSEQ multiplex PCR. The table records about 130,000 clones, 83% of them present only once. Study-level findings and limits: There were reportedly fewer N-insertions in an Asian-associated ancestry cluster than the roughly 680-donor mean, in a later analysis. The presence/absence work took it that sequencing depth was about the same across donors. In vitro checks showed that a few CMV-associated chains really do target CMV antigens.

The rearrangement joins TRBV15 to TRBJ2-5; the D is unclear. Sequenced: PBMCs. This clonotype was sampled from a woman in her thirties or forties in good health and CMV-seropositive. The CDR3 region has the DNA TGTGCCACCAGCAGTGGTGCAGATGGTGGGCTTTACCAAGAGACCCAGTACTTC. Encoded protein: CATSSGADGGLYQETQYF.